These 2 T cell receptor beta chains were all obtained from the same sample, sequenced in a study of cytomegalovirus exposure and HLA in healthy donors. The study ran its PCR with 60 Vbeta and 13 Jbeta primers. Measured with immunoSEQ multiplex PCR; TCRdb has only the in-frame clones, and not every one. The data show 85,000 to 130,000 clones, around 75% seen once. The specimen was PBMCs. The receptors derive from a male donor in good health and CMV-seropositive.

In this sample, this clone turned up a few times. This sequence joins TRBV2 and TRBJ1-1, with TRBD1 matching 8 bases. In germline, CDR1 is SNHLY, CDR2 FYNNEI. V lost 7 bases to trimming and J lost 4 bases; unmatched junction nucleotides: 8. The CDR3 is 14 residues long. The CDR3 DNA reads TGTGCCAGCACCGTGGACAGGGTGAGCACTGAAGCTTTCTTT. This gives the protein CASTVDRVSTEAFF. Full variable domain (remainder filled in from reference TRBV2 and TRBJ1-1): EPEVTQTPSHQVTQMGQEVILRCVPISNHLYFYWYRQILGQKVEFLVSFYNNEISEKSEIFDDQFSVERPDGSNFTLKIRSTKLEDSAMYFCASTVDRVSTEAFFGQGTRLTVV.

This sequence joins TRBV5-6 and TRBJ1-5; TRBD1 agrees at 9 bases. V was pared by 2 bases and J by 8 bases, with 11 bases of the junction left unmatched. Germline assignment: CDR1 SGHDT and CDR2 YYEEEE. The CDR3 has 16 amino acids. CDR3 amino acids: CASSFGPGTGSEPQHF. CDR3 coding DNA: TGTGCCAGCAGCTTTGGGCCCGGGACAGGGTCCGAGCCCCAGCATTTT.